One sample yielded the 26 T cell receptor beta chains listed below, sequenced in a study of T cells after yellow fever vaccination. TCRdb processed the 5' RACE reads anew with MiXCR; each CDR3 protein has one entry. The sample includes 240,000 or so distinct CDR3 sequences, 6.9% of them seen just once. Source: CD4+ T cells sorted from PBMCs, taken 15 days after the yellow fever booster vaccination. Receptors were obtained from a man aged 25 to 45 who received the YFV17D yellow fever vaccine.

The chain uses TRBV5-1 and TRBJ2-3; 9 bases line up with TRBD2. The length of the CDR3 is 17 residues. With V trimmed by 0 bases and J by 2 bases, 7 bases remained unmatched. CDR1 SGHRS and CDR2 YFSETQ come from the germline V gene. CDR3 region: CASSLGDSGSATDTQYF. The CDR3 DNA is TGCGCCAGCAGCTTGGGAGATAGCGGGAGCGCCACAGATACGCAGTATTTT.

This clonotype has just a few counts. The chain has TRBV11-3 and TRBJ1-4; the match to TRBD1 covers 7 bases. Germline V gene data show CDR1 as SGHNT and CDR2 as YENEEA. The CDR3 covers 16 residues. With 8 bases clipped from V and 4 bases from J, the junction kept 13 bases outside the gene matches. The chain's CDR3 is CASLDPRDSLNEKLFF. Here the CDR3 DNA reads TGTGCCAGCCTAGACCCCCGGGACAGCCTTAATGAAAAACTGTTTTTT.

This clonotype was seen a handful of times. The chain has TRBV20-1 and TRBJ1-1, with D unclear. The V and J ends lost 3 bases and 4 bases respectively, with 12 bases between them. The CDR3 loop spans 13 amino acids. Germline assignment: CDR1 DFQATT and CDR2 SNEGSKA (reference sequence). CDR3 nucleotides: TGCAGTGCTAGTGAGAACCTGGGCACTGAAGCTTTCTTT. Amino acid sequence: CSASENLGTEAFF.

This clonotype showed up just a few times. DNA of the CDR3: TGTGCCAGCAGCTTGGGGCCAAAAGATACGCAGTATTTT. This translates into CASSLGPKDTQYF. J is TRBJ2-3 and V is TRBV5-6, with D hard to call. CDR3 length equals 13 residues. CDR1 and CDR2 (germline): SGHDT, YYEEEE. The V end was cut by 0 bases, the J end by 5 bases, with 7 bases between.

This clonotype was seen a few times. The CDR3 DNA is TGCAGTGCTAGAGATGAATCCGGGACAGGGCCACCCAGGACCCAGTACTTC. Its translation: CSARDESGTGPPRTQYF. This chain uses TRBV20-1 with TRBJ2-5, with 9 bases aligning to TRBD1. The germline V gene has CDR1 DFQATT and CDR2 SNEGSKA (reference sequence). With V trimmed by 0 bases and J by 7 bases, 15 bases remained unmatched. CDR3 size: 17 residues.

This clonotype came up a few times. The CDR3 DNA is TGCGCCAGCAGCTTGGTCCTGGACAGAGTGAACTATGGCTACACCTTC. Protein: CASSLVLDRVNYGYTF. The V gene is TRBV5-1, the J gene TRBJ1-2; possibly TRBD1 for D (6 bases). From germline, CDR1 is SGHRS and CDR2 YFSETQ. CDR3 size: 16 residues. V was clipped by 0 bases and J by 2 bases, with 14 bases between them.

The sample holds many counts of this clonotype. The chain couples TRBV21-1 to TRBJ2-7; the table's D call, TRBD2, was not checked against the DNA. TRBV21-1 is designated a pseudogene. The CDR3 sequence is 13 residues long. This CDR3 reads CASSIWRAGEQYF. The CDR3 bases are TGTGCCAGCAGCATTTGGAGGGCCGGCGAGCAGTACTTC.

The rearrangement links TRBV20-1 to TRBJ1-4; D possibly corresponds to TRBD1 (5 bases). The CDR3 is 14 residues long. Trimming took 6 bases from V and 5 from J, leaving 16 bases between them. Germline V gene lookup returns CDR1 DFQATT and CDR2 SNEGSKA (reference sequence). CDR3 nucleotides: TGCAGTGCAACCGGTGGGGGGACCAATGAAAAACTGTTTTTT. Its protein product is CSATGGGTNEKLFF.

This clonotype has only a few counts. The chain uses TRBV12-3 or TRBV12-4 and TRBJ2-7; no reliable D call. This CDR3 has 15 residues. V was trimmed by 1 base and J by 4 bases, leaving 14 bases between them. CDR3 sequence: CASSLGGTIIYEQYF. The CDR3 region has the DNA TGTGCCAGCAGTTTAGGGGGTACAATTATTTACGAGCAGTACTTC.

This clonotype was recorded at least ten times. V is TRBV19 and J is TRBJ2-1; possibly TRBD1 for D (5 bases). The CDR3 is 15 amino acids. The V gene's germline CDR1 is LNHDA and CDR2 SQIVND (reference sequence). Trimming took off 3 bases at V and 2 bases at J, with 11 bases between the two ends. The chain's CDR3 is CASSMWGRTYNEQFF. As DNA, the CDR3 is TGTGCCAGTAGTATGTGGGGCAGGACCTACAATGAGCAGTTCTTC. The variable domain in full, completed from reference TRBV19 and TRBJ2-1, reads DGGITQSPKYLFRKEGQNVTLSCEQNLNHDAMYWYRQDPGQGLRLIYYSQIVNDFQKGDIAEGYSVSREKKESFPLTVTSAQKNPTAFYLCASSMWGRTYNEQFFGPGTRLTVL.

This clonotype was recorded many times. The J gene is TRBJ1-2, the V gene TRBV5-1; no clear D gene. The CDR3 has 15 residues. Trimming cost V 4 bases and J 1 base, with 14 bases left between them. Germline CDR1 reads SGHRS; CDR2 reads YFSETQ. CDR3 DNA sequence: TGCGCCAGCAGCCTGGACGGGATCGTTAACTATGGCTACACCTTC. This translates into CASSLDGIVNYGYTF.

The chain links TRBV7-2 to TRBJ1-2; D is possibly TRBD1 (5 bases). Germline CDR1 reads SGHTA; CDR2 reads FQGNSA. CDR3 length equals 14 residues. V lost 2 bases and J lost 3, with 10 bases in between. The CDR3 DNA sequence: TGTGCCAGCAGCTTACTCGCGACAGACTATGGCTACACCTTC. Protein sequence: CASSLLATDYGYTF.

This clonotype was seen repeatedly, ten times or more. The rearrangement uses TRBV10-3 and TRBJ1-1; TRBD1 aligns across 8 bases. The CDR3 is 13 amino acids. The germline CDR1 and CDR2 sequences are ENHRY and SYGVKD. Unmatched junction bases numbered 6, after V lost 6 bases and J lost 6 bases. Written as DNA, the CDR3 is TGTGCCATCAGCGACGGACAGGGCGCTGAAGCTTTCTTT. This sequence encodes CAISDGQGAEAFF.

This clonotype was found many times. V is TRBV7-2 and J is TRBJ2-2; TRBD2 might be the D (6 bases). The germline V gene has CDR1 SGHTA and CDR2 FQGNSA. The CDR3 runs to 15 residues. Trimming stripped 5 bases from V and 5 bases from J, with 15 bases between. The CDR3 DNA sequence: TGTGCCAGCAGCCCGACGGGAGCCCCGACCGGGGAGCTGTTTTTT. Protein product: CASSPTGAPTGELFF.

This clonotype was observed many times. The chain links TRBV18 to TRBJ2-5; possibly TRBD2 for D (5 bases). With 3 bases removed from V and 4 bases from J, the gap between germline ends came to 9 bases. Germline V lookup: CDR1 KGHSH, CDR2 LQKENI. This CDR3 is built from 13 residues. CDR3 bases: TGTGCCAGCTCACCCCGTCTAGCAGAGACCCAGTACTTC. Its protein is CASSPRLAETQYF. The full variable domain, with the rest looked up from reference TRBV18 and TRBJ2-5, is NAGVMQNPRHLVRRRGQEARLRCSPMKGHSHVYWYRQLPEEGLKFMVYLQKENIIDESGMPKERFSAEFPKEGPSILRIQQVVRGDSAAYFCASSPRLAETQYFGPGTRLLVL.

The chain couples TRBV5-1 to TRBJ2-5, with 13 bases that match TRBD2. The CDR3 covers 16 residues. V was clipped by 2 bases and J by 4 bases; unmatched bases: 5. Germline CDR1 reads SGHRS; CDR2 reads YFSETQ. The CDR3 nucleotides are TGCGCCAGCAGCTTAACTAGCGGGAGGGTTCGAGAGACCCAGTACTTC. This sequence encodes CASSLTSGRVRETQYF.

This clonotype was found many times. DNA of the CDR3: TGTGCCAGCAGCCTTCCTAGCGGGAGTAGAGAGACCCAGTACTTC. It specifies CASSLPSGSRETQYF. This chain links TRBV7-2 with TRBJ2-5, with 10 bases identical to TRBD2. The CDR3 is made up of 15 amino acids. In germline, CDR1 is SGHTA, CDR2 FQGNSA. Germline trimming cut 5 bases from V and 4 bases from J; bases unmatched to any gene: 7.

This clonotype was seen many times. The chain has TRBV28 and TRBJ2-7; no firm D call. Germline values: CDR1 MDHEN, CDR2 SYDVKM. V lost 5 bases to trimming and J lost 3 bases, with 8 bases between them. CDR3 length: 12 residues. CDR3 loop: CASSPPGYEQYF. DNA of the CDR3: TGTGCCAGCAGTCCTCCCGGCTACGAGCAGTACTTC.

This clonotype was observed a few times. The chain couples TRBV2 to TRBJ2-5, with TRBD1 as a possible D gene (7 bases). V lost 6 bases and J 4 bases, leaving 12 bases between the germline ends. The CDR3 has 13 amino acids. Per the germline V gene, CDR1 is SNHLY and CDR2 is FYNNEI. CDR3 DNA: TGTGCCAGCAGATATCAGGGGGGAGAGACCCAGTACTTC. Its translation: CASRYQGGETQYF. Complete variable domain (other parts from reference TRBV2 and TRBJ2-5): EPEVTQTPSHQVTQMGQEVILRCVPISNHLYFYWYRQILGQKVEFLVSFYNNEISEKSEIFDDQFSVERPDGSNFTLKIRSTKLEDSAMYFCASRYQGGETQYFGPGTRLLVL.

At least ten counts were recorded for this clonotype. The chain carries TRBV3-1 and TRBJ1-1, with D possibly being TRBD1 (5 bases). The CDR3 has 13 amino acids. Trimming removed 4 bases at V and 3 bases at J, with 9 bases between. The germline gives CDR1 LGHDT, CDR2 YNNKEL (reference sequence). This chain's CDR3 is CASSRIGDTEAFF. The CDR3 bases are TGTGCCAGCAGCCGAATAGGGGACACTGAAGCTTTCTTT.

The sample holds many counts of this clonotype. J is TRBJ2-7 and V is TRBV9; 7 bases align to TRBD2. There are 18 residues in the CDR3. CDR1 SGDLS and CDR2 YYNGEE come from the germline V gene. V dropped 0 bases and J dropped 0; count of bases not matched to a gene: 12. CDR3 in DNA: TGTGCCAGCAGCGTAGTTCCCTACGCGGGAGTGAGCTCCTACGAGCAGTACTTC. It specifies CASSVVPYAGVSSYEQYF.

This clonotype was detected only a few times. The chain has TRBV20-1 and TRBJ2-7; 10 nucleotides agree with TRBD1. This CDR3 region has 14 residues. V gave up 1 base and J gave up 7 bases; unmatched junction bases: 7. CDR1 and CDR2 (germline): DFQATT, SNEGSKA (reference sequence). The chain's CDR3 is CSARAGTGVLEQYF. CDR3 DNA: TGCAGTGCTAGAGCCGGGACAGGGGTGTTAGAGCAGTACTTC.

A few counts support this clonotype. The V gene is TRBV4-3, the J gene TRBJ2-3; D is possibly TRBD1 (7 bases). V shed 0 bases and J shed 5 bases, with 9 bases lying between them. The CDR3 length is 14 residues. In germline, CDR1 is LGHNA, CDR2 YSLEER. CDR3 region: CASSQDRGEDTQYF. The CDR3 region has the DNA TGCGCCAGCAGCCAAGACAGGGGGGAAGATACGCAGTATTTT.

This clonotype was detected a few times. The chain uses TRBV11-1 and TRBJ2-7; 14 positions agree with TRBD2. Germline CDR1 is SGHAT and CDR2 is FQDESV (reference sequence). The length of the CDR3 is 17 residues. The ends lost 5 bases at V and 2 bases at J; junction bases unmatched: 8. CDR3 sequence reads: CASSRTSGRYHPYEQYF. The CDR3 DNA sequence: TGTGCCAGCAGCCGGACTAGCGGGAGGTACCACCCCTACGAGCAGTACTTC.

The rearrangement links TRBV18 to TRBJ1-5; D gene ambiguous. This CDR3 region has 13 residues. CDR1 is KGHSH, CDR2 LQKENI, per germline. V was cut by 3 bases and J by 0 bases, with 3 bases left in between. This CDR3 reads CASSPYSNQPQHF. The CDR3 bases are TGTGCCAGCTCACCTTATAGCAATCAGCCCCAGCATTTT.

The table lists this clonotype with a few counts. This chain links TRBV5-1 with TRBJ1-5, with a tentative D call TRBD1 (6 bases). Trimming took off 2 bases at V and 2 bases at J, with 11 bases between the two ends. The CDR3 has 15 residues. Germline CDR1 SGHRS, CDR2 YFSETQ. The CDR3 protein is CASSLQGVGNQPQHF. The CDR3 DNA follows: TGCGCCAGCAGCTTACAGGGTGTTGGCAATCAGCCCCAGCATTTT.